This is a list of T cell receptor beta chains from one sample in a study of beta chain features in type 1 diabetes. Repertoires were generated with immunoSEQ multiplex PCR, while TCRdb's copy carries only in-frame clones and drops some. Among 250,000 to 400,000 clones listed, about 15% were seen once. The sample was central memory CD4+ T cells from blood. Receptors were obtained from a man between 25 and 39 years old in good health. The CDR3 runs from the conserved cysteine through the conserved F or W. D genes are given only for firm matches. Clone size is given for some rows only: seen once, a few or many times, or a class if the clone is expanded.

D gene: .
clone size: few
J gene: TRBJ1-1
V gene: TRBV5-1
CDR3 protein: CASSFQGQNTEAFF
CDR3 DNA: TGCGCCAGCAGCTTTCAGGGGCAGAACACTGAAGCTTTCTTT

D gene: .
clone size: few
J gene: TRBJ1-5
V gene: TRBV28
CDR3 protein: CASSLLGNQPQHF
CDR3 DNA: TGTGCCAGCAGTTTATTGGGAAATCAGCCCCAGCATTTT

D gene: .
clone size: .
J gene: TRBJ2-1
V gene: TRBV18
CDR3 protein: CASSPQQGGVQFF
CDR3 DNA: TGTGCCAGCTCACCACAACAGGGAGGGGTGCAGTTCTTC

D gene: .
clone size: .
J gene: TRBJ1-2
V gene: TRBV7-2
CDR3 protein: CASSLDGEGGYTF
CDR3 DNA: TGTGCCAGCAGCTTAGACGGGGAGGGAGGCTACACCTTC

D gene: TRBD1
clone size: few
J gene: TRBJ1-4
V gene: TRBV5-5
CDR3 protein: CASSFTGSTGEKLFF
CDR3 DNA: TGTGCCAGCAGCTTTACCGGGTCGACAGGGGAAAAACTGTTTTTT

D gene: .
clone size: .
J gene: TRBJ2-7
V gene: TRBV11-3
CDR3 protein: CASSFGQISYEQYF
CDR3 DNA: TGTGCCAGCAGTTTTGGACAGATCTCCTACGAGCAGTACTTC

D gene: .
clone size: many
J gene: TRBJ2-5
V gene: TRBV10-3
CDR3 protein: CAISVGGIQETQYF
CDR3 DNA: TGTGCCATCAGTGTGGGGGGCATCCAAGAGACCCAGTACTTC

D gene: .
clone size: .
J gene: TRBJ2-5
V gene: TRBV4-3
CDR3 protein: CASSQGLGEETQYF
CDR3 DNA: TGCGCCAGCAGCCAAGGACTAGGAGAAGAGACCCAGTACTTC

D gene: .
clone size: few
J gene: TRBJ2-1
V gene: TRBV18
CDR3 protein: CASSLQAEGDEQFF
CDR3 DNA: TGTGCCAGCTCACTACAGGCGGAGGGCGATGAGCAGTTCTTC

D gene: TRBD1
clone size: .
J gene: TRBJ2-2
V gene: TRBV14
CDR3 protein: CASSLNRGSGELFF
CDR3 DNA: TGTGCCAGCAGCCTCAACAGGGGCTCCGGGGAGCTGTTTTTT

D gene: TRBD2
clone size: .
J gene: TRBJ2-2
V gene: TRBV13
CDR3 protein: CASSLEAGVNTGELFF
CDR3 DNA: TGTGCCAGCAGCTTAGAGGCGGGGGTCAACACCGGGGAGCTGTTTTTT

D gene: .
clone size: .
J gene: TRBJ2-5
V gene: TRBV7-2
CDR3 protein: CASSLPGRWETQYF
CDR3 DNA: TGTGCCAGCAGCTTGCCGGGACGGTGGGAGACCCAGTACTTC

D gene: .
clone size: .
J gene: TRBJ2-3
V gene: TRBV19
CDR3 protein: CASSSSAGNTQYF
CDR3 DNA: TGTGCCAGTAGCTCTAGCGCCGGGAATACGCAGTATTTT

D gene: .
clone size: .
J gene: TRBJ2-2
V gene: TRBV7-2
CDR3 protein: CASRFQIGELFF
CDR3 DNA: TGTGCCAGCAGGTTCCAGATCGGGGAGCTGTTTTTT

D gene: .
clone size: few
J gene: TRBJ1-1
V gene: TRBV25-1
CDR3 protein: CASSTKQDSEAFF
CDR3 DNA: TGTGCCAGCAGCACCAAACAAGACAGTGAAGCTTTCTTT

D gene: TRBD2
clone size: .
J gene: TRBJ2-3
V gene: TRBV7-3
CDR3 protein: CASSHSPGTSGGVDTQYF
CDR3 DNA: TGTGCCAGCAGCCATTCGCCCGGGACTAGCGGGGGCGTAGATACGCAGTATTTT

D gene: .
clone size: .
J gene: TRBJ2-2
V gene: TRBV5-1
CDR3 protein: CASSLVVATNTGELFF
CDR3 DNA: TGCGCCAGCAGCTTGGTAGTAGCAACGAACACCGGGGAGCTGTTTTTT

D gene: .
clone size: many
J gene: TRBJ2-1
V gene: TRBV29-1
CDR3 protein: CSVALGGWNEQFF
CDR3 DNA: TGCAGCGTTGCTTTAGGGGGGTGGAATGAGCAGTTCTTC

D gene: .
clone size: few
J gene: TRBJ2-3
V gene: TRBV5-1
CDR3 protein: CASSFMAEQSDTQYF
CDR3 DNA: TGCGCCAGCAGCTTTATGGCTGAACAGTCAGATACGCAGTATTTT

D gene: TRBD2
clone size: .
J gene: TRBJ2-1
V gene: TRBV10-2
CDR3 protein: CASMDSGREKQFF
CDR3 DNA: TGCGCCAGCATGGATAGCGGGAGGGAGAAGCAGTTCTTC

D gene: .
clone size: .
J gene: TRBJ2-5
V gene: TRBV5-6
CDR3 protein: CASSLDTEETQYF
CDR3 DNA: TGTGCCAGCAGCTTGGACACGGAAGAGACCCAGTACTTC

D gene: .
clone size: .
J gene: TRBJ1-5
V gene: TRBV6-5
CDR3 protein: CASSYPGTMGNQPQHF
CDR3 DNA: TGTGCCAGCAGTTACCCGGGGACGATGGGCAATCAGCCCCAGCATTTT

D gene: .
clone size: .
J gene: TRBJ2-1
V gene: TRBV7-8
CDR3 protein: CASSPSRALPYNEQFF
CDR3 DNA: TGTGCCAGCAGCCCGAGTAGGGCCCTCCCTTACAATGAGCAGTTCTTC

D gene: .
clone size: many
J gene: TRBJ2-3
V gene: TRBV7-9
CDR3 protein: CASSPSVTDTQYF
CDR3 DNA: TGTGCCAGCAGCCCGTCAGTGACAGATACGCAGTATTTT

D gene: .
clone size: .
J gene: TRBJ2-5
V gene: TRBV19
CDR3 protein: CASSVKGTQGVETQYF
CDR3 DNA: TGTGCCAGTAGTGTAAAGGGAACACAGGGAGTCGAGACCCAGTACTTC

D gene: .
clone size: .
J gene: TRBJ2-2
V gene: TRBV7-7
CDR3 protein: CASSLGTGELFF
CDR3 DNA: TGTGCCAGCAGCTTAGGAACCGGGGAGCTGTTTTTT

D gene: .
clone size: .
J gene: TRBJ2-3
V gene: TRBV9
CDR3 protein: CASSSGQRTDTQYF
CDR3 DNA: TGTGCCAGCAGCTCAGGACAGCGCACAGATACGCAGTATTTT

D gene: TRBD1
clone size: .
J gene: TRBJ1-1
V gene: TRBV2
CDR3 protein: CASRRTGWDTEAFF
CDR3 DNA: TGTGCCAGCAGGCGGACAGGGTGGGACACTGAAGCTTTCTTT

D gene: .
clone size: .
J gene: TRBJ2-5
V gene: TRBV7-2
CDR3 protein: CASSPRQGSPGETQYF
CDR3 DNA: TGTGCCAGCAGCCCCCGGCAGGGGTCCCCGGGAGAGACCCAGTACTTC

D gene: .
clone size: few
J gene: TRBJ2-5
V gene: TRBV7-9
CDR3 protein: CASSRQQETQYF
CDR3 DNA: TGTGCCAGCAGCCGACAACAAGAGACCCAGTACTTC

D gene: TRBD2
clone size: .
J gene: TRBJ2-5
V gene: TRBV14
CDR3 protein: CASSQDMVAGGLQETQYF
CDR3 DNA: TGTGCCAGCAGCCAAGATATGGTAGCGGGGGGCCTCCAAGAGACCCAGTACTTC

D gene: .
clone size: .
J gene: TRBJ2-4
V gene: TRBV30
CDR3 protein: CAWSRGAKNIQYF
CDR3 DNA: TGTGCCTGGAGTAGGGGGGCCAAAAACATTCAGTACTTC

D gene: .
clone size: .
J gene: TRBJ1-1
V gene: TRBV7-8
CDR3 protein: CASSFSGVSEAFF
CDR3 DNA: TGTGCCAGCAGCTTCTCTGGAGTTTCGGAAGCTTTCTTT

D gene: .
clone size: few
J gene: TRBJ1-1
V gene: TRBV5-1
CDR3 protein: CASSPTGGNEAFF
CDR3 DNA: TGCGCCAGCAGCCCCACCGGGGGGAATGAAGCTTTCTTT

D gene: .
clone size: few
J gene: TRBJ2-1
V gene: TRBV7-2
CDR3 protein: CASSLTSNVDEQFF
CDR3 DNA: TGTGCCAGCAGCTTGACTAGTAATGTTGATGAGCAGTTCTTC

D gene: TRBD1
clone size: few
J gene: TRBJ2-4
V gene: TRBV5-1
CDR3 protein: CASSLGTGVTKNIQYF
CDR3 DNA: TGCGCCAGCAGCTTGGGGACAGGGGTAACCAAAAACATTCAGTACTTC

D gene: .
clone size: many
J gene: TRBJ2-7
V gene: TRBV20-1
CDR3 protein: CSASRDYEQYF
CDR3 DNA: TGCAGTGCTTCTCGGGACTACGAGCAGTACTTC

D gene: .
clone size: .
J gene: TRBJ1-5
V gene: TRBV7-9
CDR3 protein: CASSSSGDQPQHF
CDR3 DNA: TGTGCCAGCAGCTCCAGCGGTGATCAGCCCCAGCATTTT

D gene: TRBD2
clone size: .
J gene: TRBJ2-1
V gene: TRBV11-2
CDR3 protein: CASSPKPAGASYNEQFF
CDR3 DNA: TGTGCCAGCAGCCCCAAACCAGCGGGGGCCTCCTACAATGAGCAGTTCTTC

D gene: .
clone size: once
J gene: TRBJ1-1
V gene: TRBV6-5
CDR3 protein: CASRGPTEAFF
CDR3 DNA: TGTGCCAGCAGGGGGCCCACTGAAGCTTTCTTT

D gene: .
clone size: few
J gene: TRBJ1-5
V gene: TRBV27
CDR3 protein: CASSLTGDQPQHF
CDR3 DNA: TGTGCCAGCAGTTTAACGGGGGATCAGCCCCAGCATTTT

D gene: TRBD2
clone size: few
J gene: TRBJ2-1
V gene: TRBV5-6
CDR3 protein: CASSSGSTGLAGGPEQFF
CDR3 DNA: TGTGCCAGCAGCTCCGGAAGCACAGGACTAGCGGGGGGGCCTGAGCAGTTCTTC

D gene: TRBD2
clone size: .
J gene: TRBJ2-3
V gene: TRBV29-1
CDR3 protein: CSVESGGGRADTQYF
CDR3 DNA: TGCAGCGTTGAATCTGGCGGGGGGCGAGCAGATACGCAGTATTTT

D gene: .
clone size: few
J gene: TRBJ2-2
V gene: TRBV7-2
CDR3 protein: CASSFSQLGAGELFF
CDR3 DNA: TGTGCCAGCAGCTTTAGTCAGTTAGGAGCCGGGGAGCTGTTTTTT

D gene: .
clone size: .
J gene: TRBJ1-1
V gene: TRBV7-9
CDR3 protein: CASSRQTEAFF
CDR3 DNA: TGTGCCAGCAGCCGACAGACAGAAGCTTTCTTT